Sequencing of this T cell receptor beta chain was carried out in a study of T-cell reconstitution after alpha-beta-depleted transplantation in children. This CDR3 has 15 amino acids. Between the trimmed V and J ends, which lost 4 bases and 2 bases, there was a span of 15 bases. Germline CDR1 SGDLS, CDR2 YYNGEE. Researchers prepared the TCRbeta library using unique molecular identifiers, the study reports. TCRdb reanalysed the PCR reads using MiXCR and keeps one entry per CDR3 protein. Of some 200,000 distinct CDR3 sequences in the sample, roughly 6.6% were seen once. This clonotype was seen a few times.

This sequence was found in a boy younger than 10 with acute lymphoblastic leukemia, due to receive a stem cell transplant. The chain uses TRBV9 and TRBJ1-1; tentative D call: TRBD1 (6 bases). The sample in question was PBMCs, obtained before TCRalphabeta/CD19-depleted stem cell transplant. The CDR3 protein is CASSPHGGLNTEAFF. CDR3 bases: TGTGCCAGCAGCCCCCACGGGGGCCTAAACACTGAAGCTTTCTTT.